A selection of T cell receptor beta chains follows, all from one sample in a study of T cells in Graves' hyperthyroidism and ophthalmopathy. MiXCR, applied by TCRdb to the multiplex PCR reads, yields one record per CDR3 protein. This repertoire shows approximately 620,000 distinct CDR3 sequences, about 16% found once; its top ten account for under 3.5%. The sequenced sample was blood. Receptors were obtained from a woman in her 40s with Graves' ophthalmopathy. CDR3s include the opening cysteine and the closing phenylalanine or tryptophan. A D gene is named only where the DNA matches it firmly. Only part of the rows carry a size: once, few, many, or a class if the clone is expanded.

size	V	D	J	CDR3
many	TRBV11-2	-	TRBJ2-1	CASSLNDAGEQFF
many	TRBV12-3/TRBV12-4	-	TRBJ2-3	CASIQMGTDTQYF
few	TRBV10-3	-	TRBJ2-7	CAISDGSSYEQYF
-	TRBV18	-	TRBJ1-1	CASSPSGGGVGTEAFF
few	TRBV6-1	-	TRBJ1-6	CASSPDVPLSYNSPLHF
-	TRBV27	TRBD1	TRBJ2-7	CASSLSGQVGPNEQYF
few	TRBV20-1	-	TRBJ1-2	CSAPDSWGYTF
many	TRBV20-1	-	TRBJ2-5	CSARDRRGAQETQYF
many	TRBV11-2	TRBD1	TRBJ2-5	CASSLMAGGPQETQYF
many	TRBV28	-	TRBJ2-5	CASSSTGPETQYF
many	TRBV20-1	TRBD1	TRBJ1-2	CSARKLTRDRGNYGYTF
-	TRBV7-2	TRBD2	TRBJ2-1	CASRRTGGSDEQFF
many	TRBV3-1	-	TRBJ1-2	CASSQGQGKGYTF
many	TRBV20-1	TRBD1	TRBJ2-5	CSAQETGVGSETQYF
many	TRBV2	-	TRBJ2-1	CASSDVNEQFF
once	TRBV18	TRBD2	TRBJ2-1	CASSPPMVILAGTYNEQFF
few	TRBV5-1	TRBD1	TRBJ2-6	CASSLGQGGGSGANVLTF
few	TRBV7-9	-	TRBJ2-5	CASSSPPVFLMETQYF
few	TRBV7-9	-	TRBJ1-2	CASSLALSWPDGYTF
many	TRBV3-1	-	TRBJ2-7	CASSQGGGYEQYF
-	TRBV5-1	TRBD2	TRBJ2-1	CASSLLTSGGNEQFF
few	TRBV29-1	-	TRBJ2-3	CSVEIGPDTQYF
many	TRBV4-1	TRBD1	TRBJ2-3	CASSHPRGQGDTQYF
-	TRBV19	TRBD1	TRBJ1-5	CASMDRGNSNQPQHF
many	TRBV12-3/TRBV12-4	-	TRBJ1-6	CASSLGPPRLDSPLHF
-	TRBV29-1	TRBD2	TRBJ2-1	CSVEGLAGGSYNEQFF
few	TRBV19	-	TRBJ2-1	CASSIAPASSYNEQFF
many	TRBV7-9	TRBD1	TRBJ2-2	CASSPGGTTGELFF
few	TRBV30	TRBD1	TRBJ1-1	CAWSKQGDTEAFF
many	TRBV18	-	TRBJ2-5	CASSPLGILAETQYF
few	TRBV28	TRBD1	TRBJ1-4	CASSATGGLRKLFF
-	TRBV9	TRBD1	TRBJ1-5	CASSVGGDRGQPQHF
many	TRBV7-2	TRBD1	TRBJ1-6	CASSPGGTGKRSPLHF
-	TRBV18	-	TRBJ1-1	CASSLGQPGAFF
-	TRBV20-1	-	TRBJ2-7	CSAYKTRSYEQYF
many	TRBV11-2	-	TRBJ2-7	CASSIRTTPYEQYF
many	TRBV3-1	-	TRBJ2-7	CASSQDQSTQGSHEQYF
-	TRBV11-2	-	TRBJ2-7	CASSLRGRTYEQYF
few	TRBV2	-	TRBJ1-4	CASIGDRSSTNEKLFF
few	TRBV19	-	TRBJ2-2	CASLRGIDTGELFF
many	TRBV11-2	TRBD2	TRBJ2-3	CASSLGGVQRGRTDTQYF
few	TRBV10-3	-	TRBJ1-2	CAISPGSGGYTF